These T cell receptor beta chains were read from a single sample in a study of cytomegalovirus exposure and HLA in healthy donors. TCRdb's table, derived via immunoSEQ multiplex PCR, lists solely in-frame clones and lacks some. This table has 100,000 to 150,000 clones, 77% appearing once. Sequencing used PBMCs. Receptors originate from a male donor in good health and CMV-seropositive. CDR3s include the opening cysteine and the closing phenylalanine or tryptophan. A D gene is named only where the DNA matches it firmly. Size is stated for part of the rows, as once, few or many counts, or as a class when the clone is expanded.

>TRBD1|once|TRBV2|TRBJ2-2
CASSGGQRRGTGELFF
TGTGCCAGCAGTGGGGGACAGCGCCGGGGCACCGGGGAGCTGTTTTTT
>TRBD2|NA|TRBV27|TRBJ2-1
CASATSGRIDEQFF
TGTGCCAGCGCAACTAGCGGGAGAATCGATGAGCAGTTCTTC
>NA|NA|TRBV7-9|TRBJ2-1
CASSWAGGITYNEQFF
TGTGCCAGCAGTTGGGCTGGCGGGATCACCTACAATGAGCAGTTCTTC
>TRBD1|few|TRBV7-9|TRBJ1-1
CASSLDGQGSEAFF
TGTGCCAGCAGCTTAGATGGACAGGGGAGTGAAGCTTTCTTT
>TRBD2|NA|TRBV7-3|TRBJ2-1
CASSLTAGAGVYEQFF
TGTGCCAGCAGCTTAACGGCGGGAGCGGGAGTATATGAGCAGTTCTTC
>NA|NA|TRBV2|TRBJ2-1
CASSDSQGLSWNEQFF
TGTGCCAGCAGTGATTCCCAGGGACTTTCTTGGAATGAGCAGTTCTTC
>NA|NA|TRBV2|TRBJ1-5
CASSDRGQPQHF
TGTGCCAGCAGTGATCGGGGTCAGCCCCAGCATTTT
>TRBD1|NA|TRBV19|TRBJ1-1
CASSTGQGYTEAFF
TGTGCCAGTAGTACAGGACAGGGATACACTGAAGCTTTCTTT
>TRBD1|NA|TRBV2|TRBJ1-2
CASRDRDYGYTF
TGTGCCAGCAGGGACAGGGACTATGGCTACACCTTC
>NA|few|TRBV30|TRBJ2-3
CAWSVERARPDTQYF
TGTGCCTGGAGTGTAGAGCGGGCCCGGCCAGATACGCAGTATTTT
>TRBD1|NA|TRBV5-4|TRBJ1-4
CASSGGTGTEKLFF
TGTGCCAGCAGCGGCGGGACAGGGACTGAAAAACTGTTTTTT
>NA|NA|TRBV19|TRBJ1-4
CASTPGGYEKLFF
TGTGCCAGTACTCCCGGCGGTTATGAAAAACTGTTTTTT
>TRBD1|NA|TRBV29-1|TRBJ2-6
CSVRQGSANVLTF
TGCAGCGTGAGACAGGGTTCTGCCAACGTCCTGACTTTC
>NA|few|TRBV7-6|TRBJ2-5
CASSTTGRQETQYF
TGTGCCAGCAGTACAACAGGGCGTCAAGAGACCCAGTACTTC
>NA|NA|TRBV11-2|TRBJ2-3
CASSLRGGRATDTQYF
TGTGCCAGCAGCTTACGTGGAGGACGGGCCACAGATACGCAGTATTTT
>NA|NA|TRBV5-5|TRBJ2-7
CASREDSQATYEQYF
TGTGCCAGCAGAGAGGACAGCCAGGCTACCTACGAGCAGTACTTC
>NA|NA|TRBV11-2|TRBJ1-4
CASSRGEGRSEKLFF
TGTGCCAGCAGCCGTGGGGAGGGGAGGAGTGAAAAACTGTTTTTT
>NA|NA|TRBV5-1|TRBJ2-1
CASSLGESSYNEQFF
TGCGCCAGCAGCTTGGGTGAGAGCTCCTACAATGAGCAGTTCTTC
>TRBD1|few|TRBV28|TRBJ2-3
CASSRGQARMDTQYF
TGTGCCAGCAGTCGAGGACAGGCCCGCATGGATACGCAGTATTTT
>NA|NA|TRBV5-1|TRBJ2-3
CASSFWGRDTQYF
TGCGCCAGCAGCTTTTGGGGGAGGGATACGCAGTATTTT
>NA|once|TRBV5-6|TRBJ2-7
CASSFDPADYYEQYF
TGTGCCAGCAGCTTCGATCCAGCGGACTACTACGAGCAGTACTTC
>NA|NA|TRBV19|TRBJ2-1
CATRGVSYNEQFF
TGTGCCACCAGGGGGGTGTCCTACAATGAGCAGTTCTTC
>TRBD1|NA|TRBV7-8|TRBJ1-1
CASSQGQGTEAFF
TGTGCCAGCAGCCAGGGACAGGGCACTGAAGCTTTCTTT
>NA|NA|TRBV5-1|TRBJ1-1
CASSSTRMNTEAFF
TGCGCCAGCAGCTCAACAAGAATGAACACTGAAGCTTTCTTT
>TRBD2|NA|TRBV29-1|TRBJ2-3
CSVGAGGFGRRYF
TGCAGCGTGGGGGCGGGGGGATTTGGGCGTAGGTATTTT
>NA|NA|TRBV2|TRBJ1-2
CASTTQGSGGYTF
TGTGCCAGCACCACACAGGGTTCTGGAGGCTACACCTTC
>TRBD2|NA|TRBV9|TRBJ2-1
CASSPYVGTSGSKGEQFF
TGTGCCAGCAGCCCCTATGTGGGGACTAGCGGGAGTAAAGGTGAGCAGTTCTTC
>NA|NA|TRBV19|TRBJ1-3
CASSTHLDSTGNTIYF
TGTGCCAGTAGTACCCACCTTGACAGTACTGGAAACACCATATATTTT
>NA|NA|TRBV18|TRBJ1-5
CASSPGGFAQPQHF
TGTGCCAGCTCACCTGGGGGGTTTGCTCAGCCCCAGCATTTT
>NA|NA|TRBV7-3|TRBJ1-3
CASRILGRGGNTIYF
TGTGCCAGCAGGATCTTAGGGAGGGGTGGAAACACCATATATTTT
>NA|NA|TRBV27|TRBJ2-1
CASSPLRLRGEQFF
TGTGCCAGCAGTCCCCTGCGCCTTCGGGGGGAGCAGTTCTTC
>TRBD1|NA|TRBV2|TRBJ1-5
CASSASGGRGNQPQHF
TGTGCCAGCAGTGCGTCAGGGGGCAGGGGAAATCAGCCCCAGCATTTT
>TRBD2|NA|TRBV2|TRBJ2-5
CASSLLAGRETQYF
TGTGCCAGCAGTTTACTAGCGGGAAGGGAGACCCAGTACTTC
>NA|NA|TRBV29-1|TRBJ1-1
CSVGLRNTEAFF
TGCAGCGTGGGCCTTCGGAACACTGAAGCTTTCTTT
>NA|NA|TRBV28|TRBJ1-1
CASSLSQRTLDTEAFF
TGTGCCAGCAGTTTATCCCAGAGGACATTAGACACTGAAGCTTTCTTT
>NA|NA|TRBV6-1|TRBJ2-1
CASSIGVYNEQFF
TGTGCCAGCAGTATAGGGGTATACAATGAGCAGTTCTTC
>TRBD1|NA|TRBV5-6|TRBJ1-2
CASSLTGGVYGYTF
TGTGCCAGCAGCTTGACAGGGGGCGTCTATGGCTACACCTTC
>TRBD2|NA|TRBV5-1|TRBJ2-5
CASSPRTRVKETQYF
TGCGCCAGCAGCCCTAGGACTAGGGTTAAGGAGACCCAGTACTTC
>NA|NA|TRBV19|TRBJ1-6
CASSTGLRGTYNSPLHF
TGTGCCAGTAGTACGGGACTCCGAGGTACCTATAATTCACCCCTCCACTTT
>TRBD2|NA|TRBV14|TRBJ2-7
CASSQEGAGGDEQYF
TGTGCCAGCAGCCAAGAGGGAGCGGGAGGGGACGAGCAGTACTTC
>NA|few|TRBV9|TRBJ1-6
CASSVGPQGLDSPLHF
TGTGCCAGCAGCGTAGGGCCGCAGGGTTTAGATTCACCCCTCCACTTT
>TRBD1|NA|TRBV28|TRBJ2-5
CASSYPDRGRETQYF
TGTGCCAGCAGTTATCCGGACAGGGGAAGGGAGACCCAGTACTTC
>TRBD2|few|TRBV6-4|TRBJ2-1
CASSPRGVGGRNEQFF
TGTGCCAGCAGCCCCAGAGGAGTGGGAGGGAGGAATGAGCAGTTCTTC
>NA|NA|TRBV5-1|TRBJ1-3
CASSLSGQRSGNTIYF
TGCGCCAGCAGCTTGTCGGGTCAACGCTCTGGAAACACCATATATTTT
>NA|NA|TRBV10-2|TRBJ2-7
CASKGGDITYEQYF
TGCGCCAGCAAGGGGGGGGACATCACCTACGAGCAGTACTTC
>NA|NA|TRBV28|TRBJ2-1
CASSFKGGEQFF
TGTGCCAGCAGTTTCAAGGGAGGTGAGCAGTTCTTC
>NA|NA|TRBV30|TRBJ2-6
CAWRSSGANVLTF
TGTGCCTGGCGCAGTTCTGGGGCCAACGTCCTGACTTTC
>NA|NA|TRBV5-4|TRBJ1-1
CASSFRVDRNTEAFF
TGTGCCAGCAGTTTTAGGGTCGACAGGAACACTGAAGCTTTCTTT
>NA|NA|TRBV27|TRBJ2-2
CASSLSTGNTGELFF
TGTGCCAGCAGTTTATCCACAGGAAACACCGGGGAGCTGTTTTTT
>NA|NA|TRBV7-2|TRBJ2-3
CATRPPGTDTQYF
TGCGCCACGCGCCCGCCGGGCACAGATACGCAGTATTTT
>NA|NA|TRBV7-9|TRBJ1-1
CASSFTGYTEAFF
TGTGCCAGCAGCTTTACAGGGTATACTGAAGCTTTCTTT
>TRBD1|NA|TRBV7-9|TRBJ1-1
CSSSPQGPTGGTEAFF
TGTTCCAGCAGCCCCCAAGGCCCGACAGGGGGCACTGAAGCTTTCTTT
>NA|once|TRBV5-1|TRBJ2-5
CASSLAGVEETQYF
TGCGCCAGCAGTCTGGCCGGGGTAGAGGAGACCCAGTACTTC
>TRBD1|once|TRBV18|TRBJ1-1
CASSRDSLNTEAFF
TGTGCCAGCTCCCGGGACAGTCTGAACACTGAAGCTTTCTTT
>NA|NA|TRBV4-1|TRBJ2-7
CASSQDLREQYF
TGCGCCAGCAGCCAAGATCTGAGGGAGCAGTACTTC